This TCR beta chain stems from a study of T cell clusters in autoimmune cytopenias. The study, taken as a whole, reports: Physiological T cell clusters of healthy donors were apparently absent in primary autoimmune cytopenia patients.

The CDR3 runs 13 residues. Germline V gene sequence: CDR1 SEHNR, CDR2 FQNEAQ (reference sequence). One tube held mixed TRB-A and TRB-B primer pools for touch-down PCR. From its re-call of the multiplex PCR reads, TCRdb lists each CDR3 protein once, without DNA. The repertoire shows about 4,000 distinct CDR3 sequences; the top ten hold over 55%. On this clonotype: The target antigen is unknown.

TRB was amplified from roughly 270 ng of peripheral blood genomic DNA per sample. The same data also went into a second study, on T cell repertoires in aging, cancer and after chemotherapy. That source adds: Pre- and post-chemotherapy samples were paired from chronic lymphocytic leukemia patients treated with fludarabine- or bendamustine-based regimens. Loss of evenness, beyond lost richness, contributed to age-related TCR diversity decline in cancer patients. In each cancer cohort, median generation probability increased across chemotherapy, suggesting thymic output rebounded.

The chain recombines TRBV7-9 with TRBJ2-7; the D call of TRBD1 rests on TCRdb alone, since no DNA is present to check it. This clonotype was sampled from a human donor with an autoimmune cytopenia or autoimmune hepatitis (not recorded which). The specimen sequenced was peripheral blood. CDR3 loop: CASSLGRGVEQYF.